Shown below are 21 T cell receptor beta chains from a single sample sequenced in a study of T cells in Graves' hyperthyroidism and ophthalmopathy. TCR beta CDR3 regions were amplified from RNA. First-round RT-PCR with HTBI primers amplified the TCR CDR3 region. TCRdb fed the multiplex PCR reads into MiXCR, producing one record per CDR3 protein. The data show roughly 420,000 distinct CDR3 sequences, with approximately 15% seen just once and roughly 14% held by the top ten. The sequenced material came from blood. All receptors derive from a woman younger than 30 with Graves' hyperthyroidism.

This rearrangement joins TRBV12-3 or TRBV12-4 to TRBJ2-1; 13 bases are a match to TRBD2. The CDR3 has 16 amino acids. Unmatched junction bases numbered 11, after V lost 6 bases and J lost 9 bases. The CDR3 DNA is TGTGCCAGCAGACTACGGACTAGCGGGAGTCGAACTGAGCAGTTCTTC. Protein product: CASRLRTSGSRTEQFF.

Only a few counts were recorded for this clonotype. The chain employs TRBV2 and TRBJ1-3; weak D call: TRBD1 (5 bases). CDR3 length: 15 amino acids. With 7 bases removed from V and 7 bases from J, the gap between germline ends came to 20 bases. Germline CDR1 and CDR2: SNHLY and FYNNEI. For the CDR3, the DNA is TGTGCCAGCAAAGATTTGGGACCGCTTGGGAACACCATATATTTT. This translates into CASKDLGPLGNTIYF.

In this sample, this clonotype turned up many times. The J gene is TRBJ1-1, the V gene TRBV28; 7 bases agree with TRBD1. The CDR3 length is 14 residues. Germline CDR1 reads MDHEN; CDR2 reads SYDVKM. V was clipped by 5 bases and J by 7 bases; unmatched bases: 10. The CDR3 loop reads CASSLSGGSHEAFF. CDR3 DNA: TGTGCCAGCAGTCTATCAGGGGGTTCTCATGAAGCTTTCTTT.

The chain joins TRBV20-1 to TRBJ1-2; no firm D call. V gave up 5 bases and J gave up 0 bases, with 19 bases separating them. Germline V gives CDR1 DFQATT, CDR2 SNEGSKA (reference sequence). The CDR3 contains 16 residues. CDR3 nucleotide sequence: TGCAGTGCTTTTACCGGCCATATGCGGCCTAACTATGGCTACACCTTC. This encodes CSAFTGHMRPNYGYTF.

The V call is TRBV29-1, the J call TRBJ1-4; D remains unclear. The CDR3 runs 14 residues. Germline assignment: CDR1 SQVTM and CDR2 ANQGSEA. V was trimmed by 6 bases and J by 7 bases, leaving 18 bases between them. The CDR3 DNA sequence: TGCAGCGTCCTGAAGGACCCGGTGGGTGAAAAACTGTTTTTT. Translated, it gives CSVLKDPVGEKLFF.

The chain is built from TRBV20-1 and TRBJ1-2, with D unresolved. CDR1 is DFQATT and CDR2 is SNEGSKA in the germline V gene (reference sequence). The length of the CDR3 is 12 residues. Between the trimmed V and J ends, which lost 6 bases and 7 bases, there was a span of 15 bases. CDR3 nucleotide sequence: TGCAGTGCCCTTCCGGAGTTCGGTGGCTACACCTTC. It is translated as CSALPEFGGYTF.

The chain is built from TRBV3-1 and TRBJ2-5; D is unresolved. Germline loops: CDR1 LGHDT, CDR2 YNNKEL (reference sequence). This CDR3 is 15 amino acids long. V was clipped by 4 bases and J by 7 bases, with 19 bases between them. CDR3 in DNA: TGTGCCAGCAGCCCGGACGCATCCCTTGCGAGGACCCAGTACTTC. It translates to CASSPDASLARTQYF.

This clonotype was counted only a few times. This chain links TRBV5-6 with TRBJ2-3; D could derive from TRBD1 or TRBD2 (5 bases each). V was shortened by 4 bases and J by 3 bases, with 15 bases between the two germline ends. The CDR3 is 15 residues long. CDR1 SGHDT and CDR2 YYEEEE come from the germline V gene. CDR3 loop: CASSPGGGFTDTQYF. The DNA of the CDR3 is TGTGCCAGCAGCCCGGGTGGGGGATTTACAGATACGCAGTATTTT.

On this clonotype itself: One junction end disagrees with the germline gene, perhaps due to a read error. In DNA, the CDR3 is TGTGCCAGCAGCCCCCCGGGCTCCTGCGAGCAGTACTTC. As protein: CASSPPGSCEQYF. This chain joins TRBV7-2 and TRBJ2-7; no reliable D call. Germline assignment: CDR1 SGHTA and CDR2 FQGNSA. The CDR3 runs to 13 residues. The full variable domain, rest sourced from reference TRBV7-2 and TRBJ2-7, is GAGVSQSPSNKVTEKGKDVELRCDPISGHTALYWYRQSLGQGLEFLIYFQGNSAPDKSGLPSDRFSAERTGGSVSTLTIQRTQQEDSAVYLCASSPPGSCEQYFGPGTRLTVT.

Concerning this clonotype itself: Since a much larger clone is just one base distant, this may be a read error. The CDR3 bases are TGTGCCTGCAGCTTAGACAGGGGTCACTACGAGCAGTACTTC. Translated, it gives CACSLDRGHYEQYF. V and J are TRBV7-9 and TRBJ2-7; 8 positions agree with TRBD1. This CDR3 is 14 amino acids long. Germline lookup yields CDR1 SEHNR and CDR2 FQNEAQ (reference sequence).

This clonotype has a handful of counts. This chain connects TRBV7-9 to TRBJ1-6, with 7 bases lining up with TRBD1. The junction had 8 bases not matched to a gene; V was cut back by 1 base and J by 8 bases. Germline V lookup: CDR1 SEHNR, CDR2 FQNEAQ (reference sequence). The CDR3 length is 16 residues. The CDR3 nucleotides read TGTGCCAGCAGCTTAGGACAGGGCCATTCGGATTCACCCCTCCACTTT. Translation: CASSLGQGHSDSPLHF.

A few counts support this clonotype. The chain couples TRBV6-2 or TRBV6-3 to TRBJ2-3; D is perhaps TRBD2 (6 bases). The CDR3 extends over 17 amino acids. Trimming took 6 bases from V and 2 from J, leaving 21 bases between them. Germline V gives CDR1 MNHEY, CDR2 SVGEGT. Here the CDR3 reads CASSLPGTQRPTDTQYF. CDR3 bases: TGTGCCAGCAGCCTTCCCGGGACTCAGAGGCCCACAGATACGCAGTATTTT.

This clonotype was recorded at least ten times. This chain links TRBV7-8 with TRBJ1-6; the D gene is possibly TRBD1 (6 bases). The germline CDR1 and CDR2 sequences are SGHVS and FQNEAQ. This CDR3 is built from 17 residues. V shed 4 bases and J shed 0 bases, with 13 bases lying between them. The DNA of the CDR3 is TGTGCCAGCAGCTCAAGGACAGCAGGCTCCTATAATTCACCCCTCCACTTT. Protein product: CASSSRTAGSYNSPLHF.

This clonotype came up many times. This rearrangement joins TRBV18 to TRBJ1-2; D ambiguous. This CDR3 spans 14 amino acids. V was cut by 2 bases and J by 8 bases, with 15 bases left in between. Germline V gives CDR1 KGHSH, CDR2 LQKENI. The CDR3, as DNA: TGTGCCAGCTCACCAAGGGCAGCTTCAGTGGGCTACACCTTC. This gives the protein CASSPRAASVGYTF.

This clonotype showed up just a few times. The V call is TRBV6-5, the J call TRBJ1-1; D gene unclear. There are 16 residues in the CDR3. The germline V gene encodes CDR1 MNHEY and CDR2 SVGAGI. The V and J ends lost 2 bases and 2 bases respectively, with 15 bases between them. The CDR3 sequence is CASSYERLSFNTEAFF. CDR3 DNA: TGTGCCAGCAGTTACGAGCGCCTAAGTTTCAACACTGAAGCTTTCTTT.

In its sample, this clonotype was seen a few times. This chain links TRBV4-1 with TRBJ2-5; 7 bases match TRBD1. This CDR3 contains 12 residues. Germline CDR1 is MGHRA and CDR2 is YSYEKL. Trimming took 0 bases from V and 9 from J; bases not matched to a gene: 1. The CDR3 loop is CASSQDTGAQYF. The CDR3 DNA reads as TGCGCCAGCAGCCAAGACACAGGGGCCCAGTACTTC.

This clonotype has ten or more counts. This sequence joins TRBV2 and TRBJ2-2; TRBD2 aligns across 7 bases. Per the germline V gene, CDR1 is SNHLY and CDR2 is FYNNEI. CDR3 length: 18 amino acids. Unmatched junction bases numbered 9, after V lost 0 bases and J lost 2 bases. The CDR3 DNA sequence: TGTGCCAGCAGTGAAGCGTCCGGCGGGAGAGCTAACACCGGGGAGCTGTTTTTT. Encoded protein: CASSEASGGRANTGELFF.

In its sample, this clonotype was seen many times. The genes are TRBV6-1 and TRBJ2-7, with 9 bases fitting TRBD2. The germline V gene has CDR1 MNHNS and CDR2 SASEGT. The length of the CDR3 is 14 residues. V was pared by 7 bases and J by 3 bases, with 7 bases of the junction left unmatched. CDR3 residues: CASMRREGYYEQYF. The CDR3 DNA reads as TGTGCCAGCATGAGGCGGGAGGGCTACTACGAGCAGTACTTC.

Comments on this clonotype: Being one base from a much bigger clone, this may be a read error. This sequence joins TRBV9 and TRBJ1-1; TRBD1 is a possible D gene (6 bases). The CDR3 spans 14 residues. In germline, CDR1 is SGDLS, CDR2 YYNGEE. The CDR3: CASSVDSHLTETFF. For the CDR3, the DNA is TGTGCCAGCAGCGTGGACAGCCATCTCACTGAAACTTTCTTT.

This clonotype showed up just a few times. The chain couples TRBV19 to TRBJ2-6; D unresolved. The CDR3 is 15 amino acids. Germline V CDR1 and CDR2: LNHDA, SQIVND (reference sequence). Trimming left V 3 bases short and J 0 bases short, with 6 bases between. This CDR3 is CASSMVVSGANVLTF. CDR3 coding DNA: TGTGCCAGTAGTATGGTTGTCTCTGGGGCCAACGTCCTGACTTTC.

The chain joins TRBV6-5 to TRBJ2-2, with a possible D match to TRBD2 (6 bases). Trimming shortened V by 0 bases and J by 6 bases, and 14 bases separated the two germline ends. The germline V gene has CDR1 MNHEY and CDR2 SVGAGI. CDR3 size: 16 residues. CDR3 sequence reads: CASSYSGGLIAGELFF. CDR3 nucleotide sequence: TGTGCCAGCAGTTACTCGGGGGGTTTGATCGCCGGGGAGCTGTTTTTT.